Below, 3 T cell receptor beta chains from the same sample are listed, as sequenced in a study of blood T cell repertoires in COVID-19. Generated by immunoSEQ multiplex PCR, the TCRdb table keeps only in-frame clones and is missing some. Of 140,000 to 150,000 clones listed, 65% to 85% are singletons. The sample taken for sequencing was peripheral blood. These receptors were obtained from a man in his fifties with active or convalescent COVID-19.

J is TRBJ2-7 and V is TRBV11-2; the D is unclear. V was pared by 4 bases and J by 1 base, with 2 bases between. The CDR3 is made up of 11 amino acids. Germline-derived CDR1 and CDR2 are SGHAT and FQNNGV. This chain's CDR3 is CASSSSYEQYF. CDR3 bases: TGTGCCAGCAGCTCGTCCTACGAGCAGTACTTC.

In its sample, this clone was seen once. J is TRBJ2-7 and V is TRBV24-1; 11 bases are a match to TRBD2. The CDR3 covers 15 residues. V was clipped by 3 bases and J by 3 bases; unmatched bases: 3. Germline V CDR1 and CDR2: KGHDR, SFDVKD. CDR3 protein: CATSDGGTSGYEQYF. CDR3 nucleotide sequence: TGTGCCACCAGTGATGGGGGGACTAGCGGCTACGAGCAGTACTTC.

V and J are TRBV27 and TRBJ2-5; 10 bases are a match to TRBD1. Germline-derived CDR1 and CDR2 are MNHEY and SMNVEV (reference sequence). V was pared by 3 bases and J by 3 bases, with 10 bases of the junction left unmatched. CDR3 size: 17 residues. For the CDR3, the DNA is TGTGCCAGCAGTTTGGGATGGACAGGGGGATATGAAGAGACCCAGTACTTC. This codes for CASSLGWTGGYEETQYF.